This T cell receptor (beta chain) is drawn from a study of blood T cells in healthy people across ages. The study, taken as a whole, reports: Investigators treated diversity estimates from one million T cells as underestimates. Diversity of TCR beta correlated strongly with naive T cell percentage.

Using a J-beta primer mix together with a sample-barcoded 5' primer, a second PCR was run for about 6 to 12 cycles. TCRdb re-derived calls from the 5' RACE reads in MiXCR, one entry per CDR3 protein. The data hold some 1.7 million distinct CDR3 sequences, with over 25% observed a single time. This clonotype was observed many times. Its antigen remains unidentified. Trimming took off 3 bases at V and 0 bases at J, with 9 bases between the two ends. Germline loops: CDR1 SQVTM, CDR2 ANQGSEA. CDR3 length: 13 residues. The sample was blood. This receptor was taken from a woman aged 30 to 39 in good health. The chain carries TRBV29-1 and TRBJ2-7; unclear D gene. In DNA, the CDR3 is TGCAGCGTTGAGCTGGGCAGCTCCTACGAGCAGTACTTC. Translation gives CSVELGSSYEQYF.